This TCR beta chain was documented in a study of shared clonotypes between healthy human individuals. The run depth of the assay was deep. DNA at 200 ng, around 30,000 T cell genomes, went into sorted-subset replicate PCRs. Repertoires were generated with immunoSEQ multiplex PCR, while TCRdb's copy carries only in-frame clones and drops some. The data contain millions of clones, approximately 93% of them singletons. There were no recent acute infections or vaccinations among the donors, who were healthy HIV-negative adults. Investigators divided CD4+ cells into CD45RA+ naive and CD45RA-negative memory subsets. Sequencing input: naive CD4+ T cells from PBMCs. Subset here: CD45RA+ positively selected. This receptor was identified in a man aged 18-30 years in good health. Some clones in this sample may be carry-over from other donors' samples.

CDR3 in DNA: TGTGCCACCAGCAGACAGCGGACCACCTACGAGCAGTACTTC. Encoded protein: CATSRQRTTYEQYF. This rearrangement joins TRBV15 to TRBJ2-7; D may be TRBD2 (5 bases). The CDR3 is 14 residues long. The V gene's germline CDR1 is LNHNV and CDR2 YYDKDF (reference sequence). The V end lost 2 bases, the J end lost 2 bases, and 10 bases lay between the germline ends.